Below, 5 T cell receptor beta chains from the same sample are listed, as sequenced in a study of blood T cell repertoires in COVID-19. TCRdb keeps only in-frame clones here, not all; method: immunoSEQ multiplex PCR. The data contain about 240,000 clones, about three quarters of them singletons. The material sequenced was peripheral blood. These receptors were taken from a woman of 80 years or more with acute or convalescent COVID-19.

The chain uses TRBV19 and TRBJ1-5; D is perhaps TRBD1 (6 bases). Germline assignment: CDR1 LNHDA and CDR2 SQIVND (reference sequence). The CDR3 sequence is 15 residues long. Trimming left V 5 bases short and J 0 bases short, with 11 bases between. The CDR3 loop reads CASSGGDTSNQPQHF. CDR3 bases: TGTGCCAGTAGTGGGGGGGACACTAGCAATCAGCCCCAGCATTTT.

This clone was recorded only once. The gene calls are TRBV19 and TRBJ1-6, with D possibly matching TRBD1 (5 bases). CDR3 length equals 14 residues. Trimming removed 6 bases at V and 7 bases at J, with 13 bases between. Per the germline V gene, CDR1 is LNHDA and CDR2 is SQIVND (reference sequence). CDR3 bases: TGTGCCAGTAGCCACCGCTCAGGGAATTCACCCCTCCACTTT. Translated: CASSHRSGNSPLHF.

The rearrangement links TRBV6-5 to TRBJ1-5; possibly TRBD1 for D (6 bases). V lost 5 bases and J 5 bases, leaving 16 bases between the germline ends. The germline V gene has CDR1 MNHEY and CDR2 SVGAGI. The CDR3 is 15 residues long. CDR3 sequence: CASSRSRDIHQPQHF. CDR3 in DNA: TGTGCCAGCAGTCGGTCCCGGGACATCCATCAGCCCCAGCATTTT.

This clone was found a few times. This chain joins TRBV9 and TRBJ2-7; 7 bases align to TRBD2. V shed 0 bases and J 2 bases; nucleotides not matched to a gene: 5. The CDR3 sequence is 15 residues long. Germline assignment: CDR1 SGDLS and CDR2 YYNGEE. This CDR3 reads CASSVESSGAYEQYF. DNA of the CDR3: TGTGCCAGCAGCGTAGAATCTAGCGGCGCCTACGAGCAGTACTTC.

This chain joins TRBV6-4 and TRBJ1-6; no firm D call. Trimming took 8 bases from V and 6 from J, leaving 11 bases between them. The length of the CDR3 is 13 residues. Germline CDR1 and CDR2: MRHNA and SNTAGT. CDR3 residues: CASRRDLNSPLHF. The CDR3 DNA follows: TGTGCCAGCCGACGGGATCTTAATTCACCCCTCCACTTT.